This T cell receptor (beta chain) was sequenced for a study of blood T cells in healthy people across ages. Study-wide results and caveats: Per million T cells, TCR beta diversity dropped about linearly as age rose. Using unsorted PBMCs precluded a conclusive naive versus antigen-experienced comparison.

It was with a sample-barcoded 5' primer and a J-beta primer mix that a second PCR of about 6 to 11 cycles was run. Tags on each cDNA molecule came from a template-switch adaptor with 12 random nucleotides. Every individual sample yielded 2.5 million or more paired-end reads (each containing CDR3). TCRdb itself ran the 5' RACE reads through MiXCR, one entry per CDR3 protein. The sample lists approximately 320,000 distinct CDR3 sequences, around 30% occurring once. With respect to this clonotype: Its antigen is as yet unknown.

Germline CDR1 reads SGDLS; CDR2 reads YYNGEE. The CDR3 runs 14 residues. With 6 bases removed from V and 4 bases from J, the gap between germline ends came to 11 bases. This chain uses TRBV9 with TRBJ2-6; D ambiguous. Sequencing was carried out using blood. The TCR comes from a woman aged 70 to 79 in good health. Here the CDR3 reads CASTRMSGANVLTF. The DNA for the CDR3 is TGTGCCAGCACGAGAATGTCCGGGGCCAACGTCCTGACTTTC.